These T cell receptor beta chains were read from a single sample in a study of liver allograft versus peripheral blood T cells. A single record per CDR3 protein comes from TCRdb applying MiXCR to the reads. Of around 10,000 distinct CDR3 sequences in the sample, under 20% were seen once. These receptors were obtained from a human patient who had a liver transplant. A subset of T cells may come from the graft donor. CDR3s include the opening cysteine and the closing phenylalanine or tryptophan. The size of a clone is reported for some rows only, either as once, few or many, or as a class for expanded clones.

clone_size,v_call,j_call,cdr3_aa
medium-sized,TRBV18,TRBJ2-7,CASSPSSGGAYEQYF
many,TRBV7-2,TRBJ2-3,CASSVKQGATDTQYF
few,TRBV20-1,TRBJ1-3,CSARDPLRDSGSGNTIYF
medium-sized,TRBV18,TRBJ1-4,CASSLFVTGSNEKLFF
many,TRBV15,TRBJ1-1,CATSGRAPRNTEAFF
many,TRBV10-3,TRBJ2-7,CAISESRAEQYF
NA,TRBV11-2,TRBJ1-6,CASSQVVRGNSPLHF
NA,TRBV20-1,TRBJ1-1,CSARIGQGLGAFF
NA,TRBV30,TRBJ2-7,CAWTSGGSYEQYF
NA,TRBV19,TRBJ1-5,CASNRGSRQPQHF
medium-sized,TRBV6-1,TRBJ2-7,CASSDRDRGHEQYF
NA,TRBV20-1,TRBJ1-1,CSARVPGQGNTEAFF
few,TRBV7-9,TRBJ1-3,CASSSEGNTIYF
NA,TRBV20-1,TRBJ1-1,CSARMRGVNTEAFF
few,TRBV12-3/TRBV12-4,TRBJ1-1,CASSRDSPNTEAFF
few,TRBV18,TRBJ2-1,CASSHRAFSYNEQFF
medium-sized,TRBV29-1,TRBJ1-4,CSVSGPTTNEKLFF
NA,TRBV25-1,TRBJ1-4,CASSVRQGRGEEKLFF
medium-sized,TRBV19,TRBJ1-1,CASSNTPNTEAFF
medium-sized,TRBV6-5,TRBJ1-2,CASSPTENYGYTF
few,TRBV7-9,TRBJ2-1,CASSLVSGTAPFF
few,TRBV12-3/TRBV12-4,TRBJ1-1,CASSSSKVGNTEAFF
many,TRBV5-4,TRBJ1-4,CASSLRGTGWNEKLFF
many,TRBV7-9,TRBJ1-2,CASSQHYGYTF
medium-sized,TRBV6-1,TRBJ1-6,CASGALSSYNSPLHF
medium-sized,TRBV6-5,TRBJ1-1,CASSYPGQLNTEAFF
many,TRBV10-3,TRBJ1-5,CAISESRGGYSNQPQHF
NA,TRBV18,TRBJ2-7,CASVGDRGDSYEQYF
medium-sized,TRBV18,TRBJ1-6,CASSPGGTANSPLHF
NA,TRBV5-4,TRBJ1-1,CASRLERVTEAFF
NA,TRBV5-1,TRBJ2-3,CASTNNPGTLGDTQYF
few,TRBV5-5,TRBJ1-1,CASSLAGTAHTEAFF
few,TRBV7-2,TRBJ1-5,CASSLGDRGQPQHF
many,TRBV19,TRBJ1-3,CASSIQAGRNTIYF
medium-sized,TRBV29-1,TRBJ1-1,CSVLSNLNTEAFF
few,TRBV27,TRBJ2-1,CASRWGRSYNEQFF
medium-sized,TRBV29-1,TRBJ2-7,CSVGVGAYEQYF
medium-sized,TRBV6-2/TRBV6-3,TRBJ1-6,CASSKDRGNSPLHF
medium-sized,TRBV6-2/TRBV6-3,TRBJ1-2,CASSYLGSGDHGYTF
NA,TRBV6-5,TRBJ1-5,CASSARTYQPQHF
medium-sized,TRBV6-5,TRBJ1-1,CASSQVDRLGFTEAFF
medium-sized,TRBV18,TRBJ1-2,CASSSWTGAAYGYTF
medium-sized,TRBV6-6,TRBJ2-7,CASRADRAYEQYF
medium-sized,TRBV18,TRBJ1-1,CASSRDRERTEAFF
medium-sized,TRBV19,TRBJ1-2,CASSTGTTNYGYTF
NA,TRBV20-1,TRBJ2-1,CSAEALAGNNEQFF
NA,TRBV20-1,TRBJ2-7,CSAGGLVGSEQYF
medium-sized,TRBV15,TRBJ1-2,CATSRALRSYGYTF
medium-sized,TRBV27,TRBJ1-5,CASSSGQFNQPQHF
medium-sized,TRBV18,TRBJ1-4,CASSPRRQGDEKLFF
medium-sized,TRBV7-9,TRBJ1-2,CASSLGAVNYGYTF
NA,TRBV6-5,TRBJ1-5,CASSPNHQPQHF
many,TRBV19,TRBJ2-7,CASSRDRDYEQYF
medium-sized,TRBV18,TRBJ2-7,CASSPLDRGLEQYF